This T cell receptor (beta chain) was sequenced in a study of T cell responses to AZD1222 COVID-19 vaccine (TCRdb year 2021). General notes on the study: AZD1222 recipients whose second dose came at about 4 weeks and those whose second dose came at about 12 weeks were combined into one group, since spike-specific TCR depth and breadth did not differ between the two schedules. A total of roughly 240 trial participants underwent TCR sequencing, of whom some 210 received two doses of AZD1222 and about 25 received two doses of the MenACWY control vaccine. Trial participants were enrolled by age into subgroups of 18-55, 56-69 and 70-plus years, and 148, 28 and 57 TCR-sequenced participants, respectively, were included in these subgroups.

The CDR3 regions of human TCRbeta chains were subjected to immunosequencing. Per the source publication's procedure: Repertoire TCRs were checked for matches against a reference library of SARS-CoV-2-specific TCRs that had been generated using the MIRA antigen-specificity platform. Breadth meant the fraction of unique TCRs that were SARS-CoV-2-associated, whereas depth meant the fraction of total T cells that were SARS-CoV-2-associated. Using the MIRA data, each spike-specific TCR was mapped to the spike region that the TCR reacts to and placed in a CD4 or CD8 class. Log10-transformed breadth and depth values were compared by one-way ANOVA with Sidak's multiple comparisons tests. This is the immuneACCESS table as TCRdb keeps it, with only in-frame sequences that have V and J called. A part of the clones is gone; compared with another copy, unresolved V genes explain less than half, and the rest is unexplained. That table is the source of V, J and clone size, and D and trimming were worked out from the DNA. This sample gives 110,000 to 150,000 clones in total; about 94% of them show up just once. About 3.5% of the sample comes from the top ten.

The time point label on this specimen signifies: baseline before first vaccination. Vaccinee samples came from UK trials COV001 and COV002, including a single-blind randomized controlled phase 2/3 trial of AZD1222 (ChAdOx1 nCoV-19) in healthy adults. For TCRbeta chain sequencing, PBMC samples were collected from trial participants at day 0 and at day 28 after the second dose. Study-level results and caveats: After two AZD1222 doses, spike-specific TCR breadth and depth were significantly higher than at day 0 and than in MenACWY recipients. In the small 56-69-year group, the increase in depth fell short of significance, most likely because of low power. Participants were mostly white British, with more females than males. The authors suggested clonal diversity may have been underestimated. Nearly half of unique spike-specific TCRs reportedly recognized epitopes outside regions mutated in the B.1.351 and B.1.1.7 variants. The whole spike protein was spanned by vaccine-associated CD4 TCRs, and dominant responses were seen in regions 160-218 and 743-854. Because no day 14 peak-response samples were available, the repertoires could be characterized only after the peak T cell response. Only six AZD1222 recipients were SARS-CoV-2 seropositive at baseline, limiting conclusions about previously exposed vaccinees.

Trimming takes 1 base from V and 5 bases from J, and the germline ends sit 6 bases apart. The CDR3 runs 13 residues from the cysteine to the phenylalanine. The retained sequence is limited to the CDR3, 39 bases, with the frame set at the first base. Via the germline V gene (reference sequence), CDR1 is SEHNR and CDR2 FQNEAQ. Concerning this clone itself: Its antigen is not yet known. Base qualities are not at hand, and no much larger clone is one base apart.

This TCR came from an adult in good health. The rearranged chain carries TRBV7-9 and TRBJ2-1, with no D gene named confidently. This specimen consisted of peripheral blood, obtained on day 0 of AZD1222 vaccination. The nucleotide sequence reads as follows: TGTGCCAGCAGCTTAGACTTGAACAATGAGCAGTTCTTC. Its amino acids are CASSLDLNNEQFF. The full variable domain, with segments outside the CDR3 supplied by the reference TRBV7-9 and TRBJ2-1 proteins, appears as DTGVSQNPRHKITKRGQNVTFRCDPISEHNRLYWYRQTLGQGPEFLTYFQNEAQLEKSRLLSDRFSAERPKGSFSTLEIQRTEQGDSAMYLCASSLDLNNEQFFGPGTRLTVL.